A single sample is the source of the 18 T cell receptor beta chains below, sequenced in a study of shared clonotypes between healthy human individuals. Sequenced by immunoSEQ multiplex PCR; TCRdb stores in-frame clones only, minus some. The table shows fewer than 1.6 million clones, with approximately 98.5% occurring only once. Sequenced input: naive CD4+ T cells sorted from blood. Regarding subset: CD45RA+ positively selected. These receptors originate from a man younger than 45 in good health.

The CDR3 DNA follows: TGTGCCAGCAGCCAATCGGGTCGCCTAGCGGGAGACGAGCAGTACTTC. It is translated as CASSQSGRLAGDEQYF. J is TRBJ2-7 and V is TRBV16; 10 nucleotides align to TRBD2. The CDR3 is 16 residues long. Losses at the gene ends were 0 bases for V and 5 bases for J; bases not matched to a gene: 7. In germline, CDR1 is KGHSY, CDR2 FQNENV.

The rearrangement joins TRBV4-2 to TRBJ1-5; D gene unclear. Trimming took 5 bases from V and 6 from J, leaving 14 bases between them. CDR1 is LGHNA and CDR2 is YNFKEQ in the germline V gene. CDR3 length equals 14 residues. The CDR3 sequence: CASSTRALSQPQHF. The CDR3 coding sequence is TGTGCCAGCAGCACCCGGGCCCTCAGTCAGCCCCAGCATTTT.

The chain joins TRBV2 to TRBJ2-6; no reliable D call. The V gene lost 8 bases and the J gene lost 0 bases, with 14 bases spanning the gap. The CDR3 loop spans 16 amino acids. CDR1 SNHLY and CDR2 FYNNEI come from the germline V gene. CDR3 in DNA: TGTGCCAGCCGGCCCAGCCCCCGCTCTGGGGCCAACGTCCTGACTTTC. Protein sequence: CASRPSPRSGANVLTF.

This clone was picked up one time. The genes are TRBV11-3 and TRBJ2-2; D might be TRBD2 (6 bases). CDR3 length: 15 amino acids. Germline lookup yields CDR1 SGHNT and CDR2 YENEEA. V was clipped by 4 bases and J by 6 bases, with 15 bases between them. The CDR3 protein is CASSSSPGSAGELFF. The DNA of the CDR3 is TGTGCCAGCAGCTCTTCCCCCGGGAGTGCCGGGGAGCTGTTTTTT.

This clone was seen a single time. The gene calls are TRBV25-1 and TRBJ1-1; the D is unclear. Germline loops: CDR1 MGHDK, CDR2 SYGVNS. This CDR3 has 14 amino acids. V lost 6 bases, J lost 3 bases, and 14 bases lay in between. CDR3 bases: TGTGCCAGCAGATACAACTCGGGGTACACTGAAGCTTTCTTT. Translation: CASRYNSGYTEAFF.

As to this clone: The same CDR3 can be traced to other DNA sequences in this sample. This rearrangement joins TRBV28 to TRBJ2-7; TRBD1 might be the D (5 bases). Germline-derived CDR1 and CDR2 are MDHEN and SYDVKM. The germline V and J ends were trimmed by 2 bases and 0 bases, with 5 bases remaining between them. The CDR3 is 13 amino acids. As DNA, the CDR3 is TGTGCCAGCAGTTTAGACAGCTCCTACGAGCAGTACTTC. Amino acid sequence: CASSLDSSYEQYF.

The chain links TRBV11-2 to TRBJ2-5; no reliable D call. Deletions cut 5 bases from V and 2 bases from J, with 12 bases between. Germline V gene data show CDR1 as SGHAT and CDR2 as FQNNGV. The CDR3 consists of 14 residues. CDR3 loop: CASSPAGGQETQYF. CDR3 coding DNA: TGTGCCAGCAGCCCAGCAGGCGGACAAGAGACCCAGTACTTC.

The V call is TRBV19, the J call TRBJ2-1, with 7 bases identical to TRBD1. Germline loops: CDR1 LNHDA, CDR2 SQIVND (reference sequence). V lost 3 bases and J lost 6; bases outside the gene matches: 8. This CDR3 is 15 amino acids long. CDR3 sequence (DNA): TGTGCCAGTAGTATTTTAGCAAGACAGGGCAATGAGCAGTTCTTC. Translation: CASSILARQGNEQFF.

The chain has TRBV6-5 and TRBJ2-7, with D tentatively TRBD1 (5 bases). V was pared by 6 bases and J by 5 bases, with 14 bases between. The CDR3 spans 13 residues. The germline V gene has CDR1 MNHEY and CDR2 SVGAGI. Written as DNA, the CDR3 is TGTGCCAGCAGATATGCTCCAGGGAACGAGCAGTACTTC. It yields the protein CASRYAPGNEQYF.

The genes are TRBV27 and TRBJ2-7, with D unresolved. The CDR3 loop spans 14 amino acids. Germline assignment: CDR1 MNHEY and CDR2 SMNVEV (reference sequence). Trimming took off 3 bases at V and 2 bases at J, with 11 bases between the two ends. CDR3 residues: CASSFINPPYEQYF. The CDR3 DNA sequence: TGTGCCAGCAGTTTTATCAACCCTCCCTACGAGCAGTACTTC.

The V gene is TRBV29-1, the J gene TRBJ1-1, with 9 bases identical to TRBD1. CDR1 is SQVTM, CDR2 ANQGSEA, per germline. CDR3 length equals 12 residues. With 6 bases clipped from V and 11 bases from J, the junction kept 10 bases outside the gene matches. The CDR3 nucleotides are TGCAGCGTCTCCGACAGGGGGGAGGGGGCTTTCTTT. This sequence encodes CSVSDRGEGAFF.

This chain connects TRBV2 to TRBJ1-5; weak D call: TRBD1 (6 bases). V lost 6 bases, J lost 2 bases, and 17 bases lay in between. This CDR3 contains 16 residues. Germline loops: CDR1 SNHLY, CDR2 FYNNEI. The DNA for the CDR3 is TGTGCCAGCAGGGAGGGGGGACTTTTGGGCAATCAGCCCCAGCATTTT. It yields the protein CASREGGLLGNQPQHF.

The chain uses TRBV9 and TRBJ1-4; D is ambiguous. V lost 0 bases and J lost 8, with 8 bases in between. This CDR3 has 13 amino acids. Germline CDR1 and CDR2: SGDLS and YYNGEE. CDR3 residues: CASSVGVREKLFF. In DNA form, the CDR3 reads TGTGCCAGCAGCGTAGGCGTGCGGGAAAAACTGTTTTTT.

This clone was seen only once. In nucleotides, the CDR3 is TGTGCCAGCAGCTCGAGGGACAGGGGGCCAGATACGCAGTATTTT. Its protein product is CASSSRDRGPDTQYF. The chain has TRBV9 and TRBJ2-3; 12 bases map to TRBD1. The CDR3 sequence is 15 residues long. In germline, CDR1 is SGDLS, CDR2 YYNGEE. V was clipped by 4 bases and J by 4 bases; unmatched bases: 4.

The rearrangement uses TRBV5-4 and TRBJ2-2, with a weak D call TRBD2 (5 bases). The CDR3 is 15 residues long. Between the trimmed V and J ends, which lost 4 bases and 5 bases, there was a span of 15 bases. Germline values: CDR1 SGHNT, CDR2 YYREEE (reference sequence). The CDR3 region is CASSRGGVVTGELFF. The CDR3 DNA reads TGTGCCAGCAGCCGGGGTGGGGTAGTTACCGGGGAGCTGTTTTTT.

The DNA for the CDR3 is TGTGCCAGCAGCATGACTAGCGGGAACGATGTTGAGCAGTTCTTC. Translated: CASSMTSGNDVEQFF. The chain uses TRBV7-2 and TRBJ2-1, with 11 bases identical to TRBD2. The germline V gene has CDR1 SGHTA and CDR2 FQGNSA. There are 15 residues in the CDR3. The V and J ends lost 5 bases and 9 bases, in that order; junction bases with no gene match: 9.

The chain employs TRBV7-9 and TRBJ2-3; 8 nucleotides match TRBD1. Germline CDR1 is SEHNR and CDR2 is FQNEAQ (reference sequence). After removal of 6 bases from V and 2 bases from J, the junction contained 10 bases not matched to a gene. This CDR3 is 16 amino acids long. CDR3 residues: CASRLLGQGPTDTQYF. For the CDR3, the DNA is TGTGCCAGCAGGCTTCTCGGACAGGGCCCCACAGATACGCAGTATTTT.

The chain has TRBV5-1 and TRBJ2-1; TRBD2 matches 10 bases. The V segment lost 4 bases and the J segment 7 bases; nucleotides outside the gene matches: 14. Germline V gene sequence: CDR1 SGHRS, CDR2 YFSETQ. The CDR3 length is 17 residues. The CDR3 spells CASSPLTSGILVNEQFF. The CDR3 DNA follows: TGCGCCAGCAGCCCCCTCACTAGCGGGATATTAGTGAATGAGCAGTTCTTC. Complete variable domain (other parts from reference TRBV5-1 and TRBJ2-1): KAGVTQTPRYLIKTRGQQVTLSCSPISGHRSVSWYQQTPGQGLQFLFEYFSETQRNKGNFPGRFSGRQFSNSRSEMNVSTLELGDSALYLCASSPLTSGILVNEQFFGPGTRLTVL.